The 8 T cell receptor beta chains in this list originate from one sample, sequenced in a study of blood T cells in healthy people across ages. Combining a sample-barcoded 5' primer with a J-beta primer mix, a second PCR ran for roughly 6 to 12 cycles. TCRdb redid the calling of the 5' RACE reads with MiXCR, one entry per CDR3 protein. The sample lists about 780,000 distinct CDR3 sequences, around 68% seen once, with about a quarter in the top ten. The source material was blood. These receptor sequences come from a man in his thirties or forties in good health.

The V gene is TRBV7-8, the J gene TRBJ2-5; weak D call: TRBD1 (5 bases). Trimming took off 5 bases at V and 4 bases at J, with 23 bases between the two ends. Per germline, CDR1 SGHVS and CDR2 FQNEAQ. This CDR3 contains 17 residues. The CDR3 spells CASSPTGWGQGVETQYF. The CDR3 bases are TGTGCCAGCAGCCCAACCGGGTGGGGCCAGGGTGTAGAGACCCAGTACTTC.

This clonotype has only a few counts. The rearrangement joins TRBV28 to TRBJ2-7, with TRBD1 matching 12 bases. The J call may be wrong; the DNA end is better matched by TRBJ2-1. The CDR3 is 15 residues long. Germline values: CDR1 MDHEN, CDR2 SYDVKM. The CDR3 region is CASSAGTGGLSEQFF. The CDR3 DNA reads TGTGCCAGCAGTGCCGGGACAGGGGGCTTGAGTGAGCAGTTCTTC.

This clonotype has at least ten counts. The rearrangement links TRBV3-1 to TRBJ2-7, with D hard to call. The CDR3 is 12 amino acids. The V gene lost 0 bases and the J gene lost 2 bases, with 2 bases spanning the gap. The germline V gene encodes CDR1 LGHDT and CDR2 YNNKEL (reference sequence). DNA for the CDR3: TGTGCCAGCAGCCAAGATCCCTACGAGCAGTACTTC. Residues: CASSQDPYEQYF.

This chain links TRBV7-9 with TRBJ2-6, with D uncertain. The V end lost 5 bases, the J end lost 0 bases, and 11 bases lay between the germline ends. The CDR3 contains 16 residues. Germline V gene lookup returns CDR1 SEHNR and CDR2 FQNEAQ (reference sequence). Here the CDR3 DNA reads TGTGCCAGCAGCGCACTTGTTAGCTCTGGGGCCAACGTCCTGACTTTC. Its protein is CASSALVSSGANVLTF. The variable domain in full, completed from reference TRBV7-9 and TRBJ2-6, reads DTGVSQNPRHKITKRGQNVTFRCDPISEHNRLYWYRQTLGQGPEFLTYFQNEAQLEKSRLLSDRFSAERPKGSFSTLEIQRTEQGDSAMYLCASSALVSSGANVLTFGAGSRLTVL.

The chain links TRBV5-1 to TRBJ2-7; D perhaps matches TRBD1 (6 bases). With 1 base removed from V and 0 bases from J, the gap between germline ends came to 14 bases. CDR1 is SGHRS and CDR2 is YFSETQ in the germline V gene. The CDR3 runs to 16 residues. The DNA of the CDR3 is TGCGCCAGCAGCTTGCTCCGGGACACGAGCTCCTACGAGCAGTACTTC. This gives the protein CASSLLRDTSSYEQYF.

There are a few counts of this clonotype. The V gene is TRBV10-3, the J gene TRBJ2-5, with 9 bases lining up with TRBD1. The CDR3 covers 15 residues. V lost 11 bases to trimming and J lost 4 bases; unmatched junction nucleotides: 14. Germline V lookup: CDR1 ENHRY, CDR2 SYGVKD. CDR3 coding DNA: TGTGCCGTGGCTACGGACAGGGGACGGCGAGAGACCCAGTACTTC. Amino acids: CAVATDRGRRETQYF.

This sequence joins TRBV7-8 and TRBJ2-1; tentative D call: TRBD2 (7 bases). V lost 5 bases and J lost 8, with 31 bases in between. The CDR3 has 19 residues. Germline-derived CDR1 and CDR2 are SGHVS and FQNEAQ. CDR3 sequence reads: CASSPRWGGADDGRDEQFF. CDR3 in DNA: TGTGCCAGCAGCCCCCGGTGGGGGGGGGCCGACGATGGAAGAGATGAGCAGTTCTTC.

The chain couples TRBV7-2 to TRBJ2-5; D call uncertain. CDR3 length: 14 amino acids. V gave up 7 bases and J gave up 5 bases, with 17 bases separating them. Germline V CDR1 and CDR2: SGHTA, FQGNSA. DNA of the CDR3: TGTGCCAGCACCCTGACATTTAATCCGGAGACCCAGTACTTC. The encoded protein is CASTLTFNPETQYF.